The rows below give T cell receptor beta chains drawn from one sample of a study of Tregs in tolerant kidney transplant recipients. Generated by immunoSEQ multiplex PCR, the TCRdb table keeps only in-frame clones and is missing some. The repertoire holds just under 65,000 clones, with 98% as singletons. The specimen was Tregs from blood, collected before the transplant. The origin of the receptors is a human donor who received a combined kidney and bone marrow transplant. CDR3s include the opening cysteine and the closing phenylalanine or tryptophan. D genes are given only for firm matches. Some rows have no size entry. The others give once, few or many, or a class for an expanded clone.

d_call | clone_size | j_call | cdr3_length | v_call | cdr3_aa | cdr3_nt
TRBD2 | - | TRBJ2-1 | 17 | TRBV5-4 | CASSHGKTSGFNNEQFF | TGTGCCAGCAGCCACGGCAAGACTAGCGGGTTCAACAATGAGCAGTTCTTC
TRBD1 | - | TRBJ1-6 | 17 | TRBV25-1 | CASSEGFRQGESSPLHF | TGTGCCAGCAGTGAAGGATTCCGACAGGGGGAAAGTTCACCCCTCCACTTT
TRBD2 | - | TRBJ2-1 | 17 | TRBV28 | CASSLGGLASSYNEQFF | TGTGCCAGCAGTTTAGGGGGACTAGCGAGCTCCTACAATGAGCAGTTCTTC
- | - | TRBJ1-1 | 12 | TRBV15 | CATSRAGSEAFF | TGTGCCACCAGCAGAGCGGGGTCTGAAGCTTTCTTT
TRBD2 | - | TRBJ2-2 | 16 | TRBV9 | CASSVVGTSDTGELFF | TGTGCCAGCAGCGTAGTGGGGACTAGCGACACCGGGGAGCTGTTTTTT
TRBD2 | - | TRBJ2-3 | 13 | TRBV5-1 | CASSREGTDTQYF | TGCGCCAGCTCCCGGGAGGGGACAGATACGCAGTATTTT
- | - | TRBJ2-3 | 16 | TRBV5-5 | CASSLFRGRLTDTQYF | TGTGCCAGCAGTTTGTTCAGGGGGAGGCTCACAGATACGCAGTATTTT
TRBD1 | - | TRBJ1-1 | 14 | TRBV5-1 | CASSLPTGSGEAFF | TGCGCCAGCAGCTTACCGACAGGGTCGGGCGAAGCTTTCTTT
- | - | TRBJ2-3 | 17 | TRBV7-6 | CASSQLRSYPGTDTQYF | TGTGCCAGCAGCCAACTAAGGTCCTACCCCGGCACAGATACGCAGTATTTT
TRBD2 | - | TRBJ2-7 | 12 | TRBV5-1 | CASSSGSFEQYF | TGCGCCAGCTCCAGCGGGAGTTTCGAGCAGTACTTC
TRBD1 | once | TRBJ2-5 | 14 | TRBV5-1 | CASRAVTGAETQYF | TGCGCCAGCAGGGCCGTGACAGGGGCAGAGACCCAGTACTTC
TRBD1 | - | TRBJ2-5 | 14 | TRBV30 | CAWRMPGGAGTQYF | TGTGCCTGGAGAATGCCAGGGGGCGCGGGGACCCAGTACTTC
- | - | TRBJ2-7 | 16 | TRBV27 | CASSPLFGESGYEQYF | TGTGCCAGCAGTCCCCTCTTCGGGGAGTCGGGCTACGAGCAGTACTTC
- | - | TRBJ1-1 | 13 | TRBV30 | CAWSSGRNTEAFF | TGTGCCTGGAGTTCTGGCAGAAACACTGAAGCTTTCTTT
TRBD1 | - | TRBJ2-4 | 16 | TRBV6-1 | CASSARGQRAKNIQYF | TGTGCCAGCAGTGCCAGGGGGCAAAGGGCCAAAAACATTCAGTACTTC
- | - | TRBJ2-1 | 10 | TRBV20-1 | CSALYNEQFF | TGCAGTGCTCTATACAATGAGCAGTTCTTC
TRBD1 | once | TRBJ1-2 | 12 | TRBV29-1 | CSVYDRDYGYTF | TGCAGCGTTTACGACAGGGATTATGGCTACACCTTC
- | - | TRBJ2-2 | 14 | TRBV6-1 | CASSEVDITGELFF | TGTGCCAGCAGTGAAGTCGACATCACCGGGGAGCTGTTTTTT
TRBD1 | - | TRBJ2-1 | 18 | TRBV4-3 | CASSQAPSRTGGYNEQFF | TGCGCCAGCAGCCAAGCCCCATCGAGGACAGGGGGCTACAATGAGCAGTTCTTC
TRBD1 | - | TRBJ1-2 | 12 | TRBV29-1 | CSVTGTGYGYTF | TGCAGCGTTACCGGGACAGGGTATGGCTACACCTTC
TRBD1 | - | TRBJ2-7 | 15 | TRBV5-1 | CASSSGTAYSYEQYF | TGCGCCAGCAGCTCTGGGACAGCTTACTCCTACGAGCAGTACTTC
- | - | TRBJ1-1 | 15 | TRBV15 | CATSRGMEWNTEAFF | TGTGCCACCAGCAGAGGAATGGAGTGGAACACTGAAGCTTTCTTT
TRBD2 | - | TRBJ2-5 | 15 | TRBV10-3 | CAISGGVRDQETQYF | TGTGCCATCTCGGGGGGGGTTCGGGACCAAGAGACCCAGTACTTC
TRBD2 | - | TRBJ2-3 | 17 | TRBV5-1 | CASSSPLAGAYTDTQYF | TGCGCCAGCAGCTCCCCACTAGCGGGGGCTTACACAGATACGCAGTATTTT
- | - | TRBJ2-1 | 14 | TRBV19 | CASSTGLHYNEQFF | TGTGCCAGTAGTACGGGACTCCATTACAATGAGCAGTTCTTC
- | - | TRBJ1-2 | 15 | TRBV30 | CAWSVMGASFYGYTF | TGTGCCTGGAGTGTTATGGGGGCAAGTTTCTATGGCTACACCTTC
- | once | TRBJ2-2 | 13 | TRBV7-2 | CASSLRNTGELFF | TGTGCCAGCAGCCTGAGGAACACCGGGGAGCTGTTTTTT
- | - | TRBJ2-2 | 12 | TRBV6-1 | CASGQNTGELFF | TGTGCCAGCGGACAGAACACCGGGGAGCTGTTTTTT
TRBD2 | - | TRBJ2-5 | 16 | TRBV7-2 | CASSLVGGGALETQYF | TGTGCCAGCAGCTTAGTAGGCGGGGGGGCTTTGGAGACCCAGTACTTC
- | - | TRBJ2-7 | 14 | TRBV5-1 | CASSLDSELHEQYF | TGCGCCAGCAGCTTAGACAGTGAACTCCACGAGCAGTACTTC
TRBD1 | - | TRBJ1-5 | 14 | TRBV18 | CASSPQGAEQPQHF | TGTGCCAGCTCACCACAGGGGGCGGAACAGCCCCAGCATTTT
- | - | TRBJ1-6 | 17 | TRBV9 | CASSVGAGSSYNSPLHF | TGTGCCAGCAGCGTAGGTGCAGGGTCCTCCTATAATTCACCCCTCCACTTT
- | - | TRBJ2-3 | 17 | TRBV5-4 | CASRLGSGVGVTDTQYF | TGTGCCAGCAGATTGGGGTCGGGAGTTGGGGTCACAGATACGCAGTATTTT
- | - | TRBJ2-7 | 13 | TRBV18 | CASSPRQNYEQYF | TGTGCCAGCTCACCACGGCAGAACTACGAGCAGTACTTC
- | once | TRBJ2-5 | 12 | TRBV5-6 | CASSLPGETQYF | TGTGCCAGCAGCCTACCGGGGGAGACCCAGTACTTC
TRBD1 | - | TRBJ2-2 | 14 | TRBV5-1 | CASTPRQGTGELFF | TGCGCCAGCACCCCCCGACAGGGAACCGGGGAGCTGTTTTTT
- | - | TRBJ1-3 | 13 | TRBV19 | CASSSFSGNTIYF | TGTGCCAGTAGCTCCTTCTCTGGAAACACCATATATTTT
TRBD2 | - | TRBJ2-1 | 13 | TRBV5-1 | CASSLAAGVEVLF | TGCGCCAGCAGCTTGGCCGCGGGGGTAGAGGTGCTCTTC
TRBD1 | - | TRBJ2-1 | 16 | TRBV6-6 | CASSYEGAASYNEQFF | TGTGCCAGCAGTTACGAGGGGGCGGCCTCCTACAATGAGCAGTTCTTC
- | - | TRBJ1-6 | 14 | TRBV7-2 | CASSSAGASSPLHF | TGTGCCAGCAGCTCCGCGGGGGCAAGTTCACCCCTCCACTTT
TRBD1 | - | TRBJ1-2 | 15 | TRBV30 | CAWTTGTGSHYGYTF | TGTGCCTGGACCACCGGGACAGGGAGCCACTATGGCTACACCTTC
TRBD2 | - | TRBJ2-1 | 14 | TRBV7-7 | CASSKAGTSGEQFF | TGTGCCAGCAGCAAAGCCGGGACTAGCGGCGAGCAGTTCTTC
TRBD1 | - | TRBJ2-7 | 16 | TRBV5-4 | CASSLGIGTGVYEQYF | TGTGCCAGCAGTCTAGGGATCGGGACAGGGGTCTACGAGCAGTACTTC
- | - | TRBJ2-7 | 11 | TRBV4-1 | CASSSRDEQYF | TGCGCCAGCAGCAGCCGGGACGAGCAGTACTTC
TRBD2 | - | TRBJ2-7 | 15 | TRBV5-1 | CASSLVRGGTYEQYF | TGCGCCAGCAGCTTGGTTCGGGGGGGGACCTACGAGCAGTACTTC
- | - | TRBJ2-7 | 15 | TRBV7-9 | CASSFPRGTSYEQYF | TGTGCCAGCAGCTTCCCTAGGGGGACATCCTACGAGCAGTACTTC
- | - | TRBJ2-5 | 11 | TRBV2 | CASRKEETQYF | TGTGCCAGCAGAAAAGAGGAGACCCAGTACTTC
- | once | TRBJ1-3 | 18 | TRBV7-5 | CVRSSNHSARDSGNTIYF | TGTGTCAGAAGCTCTAACCACTCCGCTCGAGACTCTGGAAACACCATATATTTT
TRBD2 | - | TRBJ2-5 | 16 | TRBV9 | CASSAVLAGGPETQYF | TGTGCCAGCAGCGCCGTTCTAGCGGGGGGGCCGGAGACCCAGTACTTC
TRBD1 | - | TRBJ1-6 | 15 | TRBV10-3 | CAISDGQGGNSPLHF | TGTGCCATCAGTGATGGACAGGGCGGTAATTCACCCCTCCACTTT
TRBD2 | - | TRBJ2-2 | 18 | TRBV5-1 | CASSRFYGLAGGAGELFF | TGCGCCAGCAGCCGTTTCTATGGACTAGCGGGAGGCGCCGGGGAGCTGTTTTTT
TRBD2 | once | TRBJ2-5 | 16 | TRBV7-2 | CASRPLLAGVRETQYF | TGTGCCAGCAGGCCTTTACTAGCGGGAGTACGAGAGACCCAGTACTTC
TRBD1 | - | TRBJ2-3 | 15 | TRBV15 | CATRSDRGFTDTQYF | TGTGCCACCAGGTCGGACAGGGGCTTCACAGATACGCAGTATTTT
- | - | TRBJ2-7 | 15 | TRBV6-1 | CASKGGASEAYEQYF | TGTGCCAGCAAGGGGGGGGCTTCTGAGGCCTACGAGCAGTACTTC
- | - | TRBJ2-5 | 16 | TRBV4-3 | CASSQVGSRGWETQYF | TGCGCCAGCAGCCAAGTGGGGTCCAGGGGCTGGGAGACCCAGTACTTC
- | few | TRBJ1-3 | 14 | TRBV30 | CAWLDSSSGNTIYF | TGTGCCTGGCTTGACAGCTCCTCTGGAAACACCATATATTTT